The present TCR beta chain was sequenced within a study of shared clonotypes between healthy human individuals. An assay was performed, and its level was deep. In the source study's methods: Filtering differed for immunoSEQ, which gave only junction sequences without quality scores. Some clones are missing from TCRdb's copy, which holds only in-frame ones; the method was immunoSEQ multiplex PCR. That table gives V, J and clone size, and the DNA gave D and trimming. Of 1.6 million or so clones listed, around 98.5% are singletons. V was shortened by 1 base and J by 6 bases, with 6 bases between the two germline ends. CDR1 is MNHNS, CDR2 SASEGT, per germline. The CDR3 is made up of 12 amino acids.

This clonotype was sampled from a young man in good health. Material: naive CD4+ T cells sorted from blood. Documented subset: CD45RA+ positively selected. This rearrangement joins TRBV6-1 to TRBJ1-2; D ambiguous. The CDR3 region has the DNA TGTGCCAGCAGTGAAGGGGTCAATGGCTACACCTTC. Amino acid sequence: CASSEGVNGYTF.